This is a list of T cell receptor beta chains from one sample in a study of PD-1 blockade in mismatch repair-deficient tumors. Generated by immunoSEQ multiplex PCR, the TCRdb table keeps only in-frame clones and is missing some. The profile shows about 16,000 clones, approximately 81% of them singletons. Here the sequenced sample was PBMCs, taken before pembrolizumab treatment. The receptors were sampled from an adult with mismatch repair-deficient cancer. Each CDR3 is given with its conserved first and last residue. Each record gives: J gene, clone size, V gene, D gene, CDR3 DNA, CDR3 protein. D genes are given only for firm matches. A clone size is listed for some rows: how often the clone was seen (once, few, many), or a class if it is expanded.

TRBJ2-3 . TRBV2 TRBD2 TGTGCCAGCAGTGAAGATCCGGGGGGGAGCACAGATACGCAGTATTTT CASSEDPGGSTDTQYF
TRBJ2-1 few TRBV28 TRBD1 TGTGCCAGCAGTTCATCCGGGACAGGGGGGTTGGGTGAGCAGTTCTTC CASSSSGTGGLGEQFF
TRBJ2-5 . TRBV6-4 TRBD1 TGTGCCAGCAGTGACCGGACAGGGGAAGAGACCCAGTACTTC CASSDRTGEETQYF
TRBJ2-3 . TRBV30 . TGTGCCTGGAGTCGAAGCTCACACACAGATACGCAGTATTTT CAWSRSSHTDTQYF
TRBJ2-2 . TRBV30 . TGTGCCTGGACCAACAGGGTGGCCGGGGAGCTGTTTTTT CAWTNRVAGELFF
TRBJ2-7 . TRBV7-2 . TGTGCCAGCAGCTTAGACCGAACGGGGGCGGGAGTGAGGGAGCAGTACTTC CASSLDRTGAGVREQYF
TRBJ2-3 . TRBV6-1 TRBD2 TGTGCCAGCACGGCGGGAGGGCGTACAGATACGCAGTATTTT CASTAGGRTDTQYF
TRBJ1-1 . TRBV7-9 . TGTGCCAGCAGCTCCCCAGTGAACACTGAAGCTTTCTTT CASSSPVNTEAFF
TRBJ2-7 . TRBV5-4 . TGTGCCAGCAGCCTCGGCGGGTTCTACGAGCAGTACTTC CASSLGGFYEQYF
TRBJ1-1 . TRBV28 TRBD1 TGTGCCAGCAGAAACGGACAGGGGACGAATGAAGCTTTCTTT CASRNGQGTNEAFF
TRBJ2-2 . TRBV9 TRBD1 TGTGCCAGCAGCGCGGGGACAGCGAACACCGGGGAGCTGTTTTTT CASSAGTANTGELFF
TRBJ2-7 . TRBV7-9 . TGTGCCAGCAGCCCACAATGGAACGAGCAGTACTTC CASSPQWNEQYF
TRBJ1-1 once TRBV6-1 . TGTGCCAGCACCCCCGGGACTGAGCCGGGGACTGAAGCTTTCTTT CASTPGTEPGTEAFF
TRBJ2-3 . TRBV27 TRBD2 TGTGCCAGCAGTTTATTGCCGGGACTAGCGGGACCCACCGGAGATACGCAGTATTTT CASSLLPGLAGPTGDTQYF
TRBJ1-4 once TRBV30 . TGTGCCTGGAGTCCGGACAGCGTCGTCGAAAAACTGTTTTTT CAWSPDSVVEKLFF